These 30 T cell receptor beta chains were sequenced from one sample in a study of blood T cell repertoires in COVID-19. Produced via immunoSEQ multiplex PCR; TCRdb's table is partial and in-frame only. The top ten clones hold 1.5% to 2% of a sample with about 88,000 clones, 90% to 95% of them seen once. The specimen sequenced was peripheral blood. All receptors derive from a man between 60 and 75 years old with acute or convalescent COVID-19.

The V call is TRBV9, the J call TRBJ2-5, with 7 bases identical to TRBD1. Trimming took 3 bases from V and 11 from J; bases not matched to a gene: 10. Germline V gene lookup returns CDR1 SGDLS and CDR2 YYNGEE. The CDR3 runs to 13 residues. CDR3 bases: TGTGCCAGCAGCGCCAGAGACAGGGATACTCAGTACTTC. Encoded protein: CASSARDRDTQYF. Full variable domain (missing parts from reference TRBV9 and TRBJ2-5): DSGVTQTPKHLITATGQRVTLRCSPRSGDLSVYWYQQSLDQGLQFLIQYYNGEERAKGNILERFSAQQFPDLHSELNLSSLELGDSALYFCASSARDRDTQYFGPGTRLLVL.

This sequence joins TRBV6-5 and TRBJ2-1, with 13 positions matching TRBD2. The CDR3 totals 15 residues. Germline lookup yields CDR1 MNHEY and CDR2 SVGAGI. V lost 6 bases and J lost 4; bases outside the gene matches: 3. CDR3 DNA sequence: TGTGCCAGCAGCTTACTAGCGGGAGGGTACAATGAGCAGTTCTTC. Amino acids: CASSLLAGGYNEQFF.

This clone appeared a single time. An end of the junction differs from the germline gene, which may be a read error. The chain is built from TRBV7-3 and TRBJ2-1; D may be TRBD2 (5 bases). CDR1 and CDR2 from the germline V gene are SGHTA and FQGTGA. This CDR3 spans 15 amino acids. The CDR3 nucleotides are TGTGCCAGCAGCCTAACAGCGGCCTCCTACAATGAGCAGTTCTTC. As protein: CASSLTAASYNEQFF. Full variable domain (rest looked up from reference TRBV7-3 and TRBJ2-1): GAGVSQTPSNKVTEKGKYVELRCDPISGHTALYWYRQSLGQGPEFLIYFQGTGAADDSGLPNDRFFAVRPEGSVSTLKIQRTERGDSAVYLCASSLTAASYNEQFFGPGTRLTVL.

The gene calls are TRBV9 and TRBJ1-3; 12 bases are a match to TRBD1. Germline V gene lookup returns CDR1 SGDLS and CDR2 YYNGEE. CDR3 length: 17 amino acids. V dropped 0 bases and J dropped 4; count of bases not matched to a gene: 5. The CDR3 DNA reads TGTGCCAGCAGCGTAGATCCGGGACAGGGGGCGGGAAACACCATATATTTT. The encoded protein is CASSVDPGQGAGNTIYF.

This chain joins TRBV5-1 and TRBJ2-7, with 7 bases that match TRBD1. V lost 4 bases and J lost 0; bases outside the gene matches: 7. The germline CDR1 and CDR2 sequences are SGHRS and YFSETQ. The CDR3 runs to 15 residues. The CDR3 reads CASSTGQSSSYEQYF. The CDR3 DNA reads TGCGCCAGCAGCACGGGACAGTCGAGCTCCTACGAGCAGTACTTC.

Written as DNA, the CDR3 is TGTGCCAGCAGCCCGCCAGGGACAGGGGGCGAGGTGTGGACTGAAGCTTTCTTT. Translating it yields CASSPPGTGGEVWTEAFF. V and J are TRBV5-4 and TRBJ1-1, with 12 bases lining up with TRBD1. Germline-derived CDR1 and CDR2 are SGHNT and YYREEE (reference sequence). J was trimmed by 5 bases and V by 4 bases; bases with no gene match: 15. CDR3 size: 18 residues.

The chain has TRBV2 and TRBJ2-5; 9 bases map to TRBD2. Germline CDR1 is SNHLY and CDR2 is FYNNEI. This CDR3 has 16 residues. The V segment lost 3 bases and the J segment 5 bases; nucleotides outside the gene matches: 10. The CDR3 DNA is TGTGCCAGCAGTGAGGCAGCGGGAGGAGGGCGGGAGACCCAGTACTTC. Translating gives CASSEAAGGGRETQYF.

In nucleotides, the CDR3 is TGTGCCAGCAGCCAAGTACTGCGGGACTACTCCTACAATGAGCAGTTCTTC. It encodes CASSQVLRDYSYNEQFF. This chain joins TRBV4-2 and TRBJ2-1, with TRBD2 matching over 7 bases. The length of the CDR3 is 17 residues. V lost 1 base, J lost 0 bases, and 6 bases stayed unmatched. Germline V CDR1 and CDR2: LGHNA, YNFKEQ.

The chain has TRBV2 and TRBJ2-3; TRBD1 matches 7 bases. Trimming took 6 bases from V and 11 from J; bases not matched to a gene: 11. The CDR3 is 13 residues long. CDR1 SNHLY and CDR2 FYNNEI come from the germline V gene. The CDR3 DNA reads TGTGCCAGCAGAGCAACAGGGGTCGAGGTGCAGTATTTT. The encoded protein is CASRATGVEVQYF.

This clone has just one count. The CDR3 protein is CASRGSTGGDEQYF. In nucleotides, the CDR3 is TGTGCCAGCAGGGGGTCGACAGGGGGAGACGAGCAGTACTTC. The chain is built from TRBV25-1 and TRBJ2-7; 9 bases are a match to TRBD1. The germline V gene has CDR1 MGHDK and CDR2 SYGVNS. V was clipped by 6 bases and J by 5 bases; unmatched bases: 8. The CDR3 totals 14 residues.

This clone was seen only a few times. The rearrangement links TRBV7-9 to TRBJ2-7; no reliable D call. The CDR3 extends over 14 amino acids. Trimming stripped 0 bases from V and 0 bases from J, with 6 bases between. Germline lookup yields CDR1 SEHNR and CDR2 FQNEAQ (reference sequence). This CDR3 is CASSLARSSYEQYF. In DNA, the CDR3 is TGTGCCAGCAGCTTAGCGAGAAGCTCCTACGAGCAGTACTTC.

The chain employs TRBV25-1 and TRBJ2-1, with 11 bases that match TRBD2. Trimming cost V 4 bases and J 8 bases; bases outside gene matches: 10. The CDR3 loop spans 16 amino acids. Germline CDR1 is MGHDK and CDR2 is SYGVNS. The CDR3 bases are TGTGCCAGCAGTGGCCTCCTTACTAGCGGGAGCGATGAGCAGTTCTTC. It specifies CASSGLLTSGSDEQFF.

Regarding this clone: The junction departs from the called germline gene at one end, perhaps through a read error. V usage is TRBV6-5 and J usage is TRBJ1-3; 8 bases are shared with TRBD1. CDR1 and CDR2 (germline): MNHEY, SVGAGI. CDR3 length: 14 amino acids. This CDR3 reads CASRDRPIGDTIYF. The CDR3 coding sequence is TGTGCCAGCCGGGACAGGCCGATTGGAGACACCATATATTTT.

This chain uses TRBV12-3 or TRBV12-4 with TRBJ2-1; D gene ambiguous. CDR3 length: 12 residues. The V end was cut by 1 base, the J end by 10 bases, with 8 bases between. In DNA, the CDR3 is TGTGCCAGCAGTTTAGGGCCCCTCGAGCAGTTCTTC. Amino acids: CASSLGPLEQFF.

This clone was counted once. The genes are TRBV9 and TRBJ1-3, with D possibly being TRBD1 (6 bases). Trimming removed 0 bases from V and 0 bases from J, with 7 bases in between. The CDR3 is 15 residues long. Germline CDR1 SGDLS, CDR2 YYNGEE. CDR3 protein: CASSVGGGSGNTIYF. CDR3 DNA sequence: TGTGCCAGCAGCGTAGGAGGGGGCTCTGGAAACACCATATATTTT.

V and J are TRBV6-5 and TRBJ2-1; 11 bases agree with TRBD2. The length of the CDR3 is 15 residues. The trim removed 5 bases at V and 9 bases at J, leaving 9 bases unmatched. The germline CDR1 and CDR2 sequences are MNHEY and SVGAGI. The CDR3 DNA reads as TGTGCCAGCAGTCCAACTAGCGGGAGTCTGGTTGAGCAGTTCTTC. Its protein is CASSPTSGSLVEQFF.

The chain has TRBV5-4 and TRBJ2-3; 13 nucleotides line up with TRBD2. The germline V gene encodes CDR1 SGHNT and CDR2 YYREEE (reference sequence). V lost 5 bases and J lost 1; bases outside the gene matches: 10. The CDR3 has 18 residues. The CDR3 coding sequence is TGTGCCAGCAGAACCGGGACTAGCGGGATTCTGGGCACAGATACGCAGTATTTT. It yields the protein CASRTGTSGILGTDTQYF.

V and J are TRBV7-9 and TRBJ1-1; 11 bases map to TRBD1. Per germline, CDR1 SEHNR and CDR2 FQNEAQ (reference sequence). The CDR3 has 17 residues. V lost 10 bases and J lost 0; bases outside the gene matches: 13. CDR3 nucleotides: TGTGCCATCCTGCGGGACAGGGGGAACAACATGAACACTGAAGCTTTCTTT. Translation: CAILRDRGNNMNTEAFF.

The CDR3 coding sequence is TGCAGCGGAGTAGCGGGACACATCGAGCAGTTCTTC. Translated: CSGVAGHIEQFF. The V gene is TRBV29-1, the J gene TRBJ2-1, with 8 nucleotides matching TRBD2. The CDR3 covers 12 residues. From germline, CDR1 is SQVTM and CDR2 ANQGSEA. The J segment lost 10 bases and the V segment lost 7 bases, leaving 9 bases of the junction unmatched.

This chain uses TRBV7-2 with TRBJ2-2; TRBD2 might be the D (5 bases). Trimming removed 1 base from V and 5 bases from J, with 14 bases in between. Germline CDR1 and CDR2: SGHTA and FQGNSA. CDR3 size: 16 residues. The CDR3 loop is CASSLEREAVTGELFF. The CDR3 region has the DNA TGTGCCAGCAGCTTAGAGCGTGAAGCGGTAACCGGGGAGCTGTTTTTT.

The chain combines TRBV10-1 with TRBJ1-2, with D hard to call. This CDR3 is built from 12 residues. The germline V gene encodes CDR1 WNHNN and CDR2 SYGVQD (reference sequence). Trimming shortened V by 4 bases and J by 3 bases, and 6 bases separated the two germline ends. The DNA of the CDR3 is TGCGCCAGCAGTGCCAGTGACTATGGCTACACCTTC. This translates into CASSASDYGYTF.

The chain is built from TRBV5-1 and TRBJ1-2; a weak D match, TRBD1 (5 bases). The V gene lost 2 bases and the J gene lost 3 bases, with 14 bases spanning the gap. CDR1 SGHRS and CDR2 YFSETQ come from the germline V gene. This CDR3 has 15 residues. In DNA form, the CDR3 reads TGCGCCAGCAGCTTACGGGGGGACGGTGACTATGGCTACACCTTC. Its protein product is CASSLRGDGDYGYTF.

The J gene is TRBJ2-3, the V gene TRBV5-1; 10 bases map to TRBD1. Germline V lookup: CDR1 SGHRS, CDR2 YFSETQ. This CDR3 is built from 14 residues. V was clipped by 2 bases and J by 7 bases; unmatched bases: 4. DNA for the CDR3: TGCGCCAGCAGCTTCGGGACAGGGGAGAATACGCAGTATTTT. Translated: CASSFGTGENTQYF.

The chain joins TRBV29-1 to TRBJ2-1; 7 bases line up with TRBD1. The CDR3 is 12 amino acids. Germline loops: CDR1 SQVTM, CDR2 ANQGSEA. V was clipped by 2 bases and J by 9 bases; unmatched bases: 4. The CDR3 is CSVEWGQPEQFF. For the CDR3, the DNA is TGCAGCGTTGAATGGGGACAGCCTGAGCAGTTCTTC.

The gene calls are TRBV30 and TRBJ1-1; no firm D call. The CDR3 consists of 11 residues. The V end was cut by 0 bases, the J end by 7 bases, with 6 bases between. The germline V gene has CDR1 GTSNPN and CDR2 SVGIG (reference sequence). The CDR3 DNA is TGTGCCTGGAGTGTAGGCGGTGAAGCTTTCTTT. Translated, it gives CAWSVGGEAFF.

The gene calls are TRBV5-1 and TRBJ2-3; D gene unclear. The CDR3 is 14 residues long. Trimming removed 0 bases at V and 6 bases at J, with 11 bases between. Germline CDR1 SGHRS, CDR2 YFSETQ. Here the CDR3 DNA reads TGCGCCAGCAGCTTGGTTGTCTCGGAGGATACGCAGTATTTT. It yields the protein CASSLVVSEDTQYF.

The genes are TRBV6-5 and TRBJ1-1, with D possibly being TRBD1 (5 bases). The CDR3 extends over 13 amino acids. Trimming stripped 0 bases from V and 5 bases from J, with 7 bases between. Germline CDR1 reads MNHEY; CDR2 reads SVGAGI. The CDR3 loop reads CASSYSGETEAFF. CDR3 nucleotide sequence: TGTGCCAGCAGTTACTCAGGGGAAACTGAAGCTTTCTTT.

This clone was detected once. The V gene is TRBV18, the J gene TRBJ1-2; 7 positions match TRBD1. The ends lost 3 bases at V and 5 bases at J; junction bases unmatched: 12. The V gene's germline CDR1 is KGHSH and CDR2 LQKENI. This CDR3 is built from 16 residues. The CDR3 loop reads CASSPSTGTDLYGYTF. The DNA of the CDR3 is TGTGCCAGCTCACCCTCAACCGGGACAGACCTTTATGGCTACACCTTC. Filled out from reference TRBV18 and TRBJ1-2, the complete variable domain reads NAGVMQNPRHLVRRRGQEARLRCSPMKGHSHVYWYRQLPEEGLKFMVYLQKENIIDESGMPKERFSAEFPKEGPSILRIQQVVRGDSAAYFCASSPSTGTDLYGYTFGSGTRLTVV.

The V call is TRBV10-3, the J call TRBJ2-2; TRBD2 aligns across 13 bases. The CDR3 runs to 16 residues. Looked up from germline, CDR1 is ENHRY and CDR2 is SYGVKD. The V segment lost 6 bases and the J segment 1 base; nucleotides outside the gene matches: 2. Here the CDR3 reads CAISGTSGVNTGELFF. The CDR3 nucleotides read TGTGCCATCAGCGGGACTAGCGGGGTGAACACCGGGGAGCTGTTTTTT.

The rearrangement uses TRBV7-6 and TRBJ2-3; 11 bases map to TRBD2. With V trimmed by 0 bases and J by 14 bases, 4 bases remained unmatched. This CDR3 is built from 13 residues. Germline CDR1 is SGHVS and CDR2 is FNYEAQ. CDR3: CASSLALAGGLYF. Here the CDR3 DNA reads TGTGCCAGCAGCTTAGCCCTAGCGGGAGGTCTGTATTTT. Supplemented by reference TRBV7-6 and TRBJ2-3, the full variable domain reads GAGVSQSPRYKVTKRGQDVALRCDPISGHVSLYWYRQALGQGPEFLTYFNYEAQQDKSGLPNDRFSAERPEGSISTLTIQRTEQRDSAMYRCASSLALAGGLYFGPGTRLTVL.